One T cell receptor (beta chain) is described in this entry. Its specificity is not known. The sample is drawn from a study of CD8+ T cells in alopecia areata. Study-wide findings and caveats: Affected lesional scalp, above all in alopecia totalis/universalis, was more clonal than normal scalp. The study also sequences resident alphabeta T cells of normal skin in scalp samples. Relative to mice, TCR sharing across patients was less clear, a difference possibly HLA-related.

Germline CDR1 is KGHSH and CDR2 is LQKENI. V was pared by 6 bases and J by 9 bases, with 15 bases between. CDR3 length: 13 amino acids. Isolated RNA was reverse transcribed into cDNA used as the sequencing template. The data were produced by immunoSEQ multiplex PCR, yet TCRdb's version contains in-frame clones alone and is incomplete. Seen here are about 3,600 clones, about 71% observed once, and the top ten hold roughly 7%. The material sequenced was skin. The clonotype was recovered from a human donor in good health. The chain employs TRBV18 and TRBJ1-5, with a weak D call TRBD1 (5 bases). The CDR3 coding sequence is TGTGCCAGCTCGCCGGGACCCTCGGGGCCCCAGCATTTT. Translation gives CASSPGPSGPQHF.